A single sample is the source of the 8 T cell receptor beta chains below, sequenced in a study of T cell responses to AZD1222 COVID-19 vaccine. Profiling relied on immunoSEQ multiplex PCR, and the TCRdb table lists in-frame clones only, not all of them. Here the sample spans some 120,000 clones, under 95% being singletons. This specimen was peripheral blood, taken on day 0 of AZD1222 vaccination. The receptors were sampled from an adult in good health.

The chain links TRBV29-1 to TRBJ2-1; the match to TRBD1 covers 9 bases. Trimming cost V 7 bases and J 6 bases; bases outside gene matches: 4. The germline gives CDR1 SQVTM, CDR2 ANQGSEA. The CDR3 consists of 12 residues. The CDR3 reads CSAGTGINEQFF. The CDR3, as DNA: TGCAGCGCTGGGACAGGGATCAATGAGCAGTTCTTC.

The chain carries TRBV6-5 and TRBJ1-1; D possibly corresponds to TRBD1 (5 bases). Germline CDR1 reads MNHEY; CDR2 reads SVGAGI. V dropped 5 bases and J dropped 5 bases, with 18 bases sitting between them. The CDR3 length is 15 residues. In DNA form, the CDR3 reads TGTGCCAGCAGTCCCGGACATCGGCAGGGTACTGAAGCTTTCTTT. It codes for CASSPGHRQGTEAFF.

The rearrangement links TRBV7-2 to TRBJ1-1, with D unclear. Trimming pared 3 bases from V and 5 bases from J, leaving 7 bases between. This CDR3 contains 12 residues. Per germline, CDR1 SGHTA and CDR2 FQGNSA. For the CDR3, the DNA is TGTGCCAGCAGCTTTGGGCCTACTGAAGCTTTCTTT. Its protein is CASSFGPTEAFF.

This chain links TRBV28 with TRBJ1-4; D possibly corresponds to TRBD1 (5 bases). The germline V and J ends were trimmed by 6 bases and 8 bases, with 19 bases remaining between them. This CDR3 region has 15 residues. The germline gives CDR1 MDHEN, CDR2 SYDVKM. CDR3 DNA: TGTGCCAGCAGCCTCCTTATGGGGCCTGGGGAAAAACTGTTTTTT. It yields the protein CASSLLMGPGEKLFF.

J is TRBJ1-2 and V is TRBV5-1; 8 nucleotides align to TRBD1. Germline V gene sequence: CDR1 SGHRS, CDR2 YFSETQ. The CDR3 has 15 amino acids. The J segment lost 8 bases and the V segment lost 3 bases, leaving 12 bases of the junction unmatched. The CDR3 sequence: CASSSAGGLYMGYTF. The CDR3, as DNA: TGCGCCAGCAGCTCGGCAGGGGGCTTGTATATGGGCTACACCTTC.

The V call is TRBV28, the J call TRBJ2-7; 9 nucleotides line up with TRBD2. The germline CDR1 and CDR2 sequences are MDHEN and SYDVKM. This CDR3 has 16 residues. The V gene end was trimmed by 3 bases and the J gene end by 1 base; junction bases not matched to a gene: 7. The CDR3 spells CASSFGRGGLSYEQYF. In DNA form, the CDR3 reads TGTGCCAGCAGTTTCGGGCGGGGGGGGTTGTCCTACGAGCAGTACTTC.

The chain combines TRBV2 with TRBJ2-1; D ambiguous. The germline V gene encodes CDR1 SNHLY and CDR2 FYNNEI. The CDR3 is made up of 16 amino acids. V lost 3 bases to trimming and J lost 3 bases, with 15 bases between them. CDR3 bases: TGTGCCAGCAGTGAGGGCCAGATCAGACTCTACAATGAGCAGTTCTTC. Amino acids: CASSEGQIRLYNEQFF.

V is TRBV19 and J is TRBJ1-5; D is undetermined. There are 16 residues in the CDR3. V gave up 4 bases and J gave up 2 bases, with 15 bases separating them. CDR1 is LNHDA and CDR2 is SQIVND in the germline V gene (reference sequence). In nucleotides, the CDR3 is TGTGCCAGTAGTAGAGGGTATAGTGGGCGCAATCAGCCCCAGCATTTT. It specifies CASSRGYSGRNQPQHF. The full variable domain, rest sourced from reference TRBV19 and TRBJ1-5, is DGGITQSPKYLFRKEGQNVTLSCEQNLNHDAMYWYRQDPGQGLRLIYYSQIVNDFQKGDIAEGYSVSREKKESFPLTVTSAQKNPTAFYLCASSRGYSGRNQPQHFGDGTRLSIL.